The clone carrying this T cell receptor beta chain occurred many times. CDR3-region Arm-PCR and iRepertoire HTBI primers produced the TCR beta libraries. Using its own MiXCR run on the multiplex PCR reads, TCRdb lists one record per CDR3 protein. The data hold hundreds of thousands of distinct CDR3 sequences, with less than 15% observed a single time. This specimen belongs to a study of regulatory T cells in long-lasting Graves disease. Time point given: newly diagnosed GD, antithyroid drugs for less than 3 months. RNA extracted from PBMCs served as the sequencing template. These records were also assigned to another study, of T cells in Graves' hyperthyroidism and ophthalmopathy.

Sequenced material: peripheral blood mononuclear cells (PBMCs), taken at new diagnosis, from a patient treated with antithyroid drugs. The receptor was derived from a man in his thirties or forties with Graves disease.

As DNA, the CDR3 is TGTGCCAGCAGTGAAGGGGGCAATGAGCAGTTCTTC. Amino acid sequence: CASSEGGNEQFF. This chain links TRBV6-1 with TRBJ2-1, with unresolved D. The V gene lost 1 base and the J gene lost 6 bases, with 4 bases spanning the gap. There are 12 residues in the CDR3. In germline, CDR1 is MNHNS, CDR2 SASEGT.